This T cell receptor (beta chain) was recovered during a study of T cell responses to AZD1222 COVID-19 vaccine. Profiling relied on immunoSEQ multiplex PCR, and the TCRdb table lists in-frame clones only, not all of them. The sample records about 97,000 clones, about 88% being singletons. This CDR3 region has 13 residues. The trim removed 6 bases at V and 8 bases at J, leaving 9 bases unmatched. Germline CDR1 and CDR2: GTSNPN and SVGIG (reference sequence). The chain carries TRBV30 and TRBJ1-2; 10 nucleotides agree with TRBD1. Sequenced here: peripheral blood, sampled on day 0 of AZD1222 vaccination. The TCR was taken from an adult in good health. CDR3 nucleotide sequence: TGTGCCTGCACCCGGGACAGGGGATTAGGCTACACCTTC. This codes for CACTRDRGLGYTF.